A selection of T cell receptor beta chains follows, all from one sample in a study of cytomegalovirus exposure and HLA in healthy donors. Measured with immunoSEQ multiplex PCR; TCRdb has only the in-frame clones, and not every one. The data hold 90,000 to 130,000 clones, with under 97% observed a single time. Sample: PBMCs. These receptors were obtained from a woman younger than 30 in good health and CMV-seronegative. Each CDR3 is given without its conserved first and last residue.

J,V,CDR3
TRBJ1-1,TRBV19,ATAQARDTEAF
TRBJ2-5,TRBV4-3,ASSQVPPGLAGGRQETQY
TRBJ2-7,TRBV2,ASSSRWSDEQY
TRBJ2-3,TRBV5-1,ASSLYAGGQGDTQY
TRBJ2-7,TRBV28,ASSFRDRGINEQY
TRBJ2-7,TRBV27,ASSLRSGGTRYEQY
TRBJ2-1,TRBV11-1,ASSSPLGAFEQF
TRBJ2-2,TRBV19,ASSIDTVPGELF
TRBJ2-1,TRBV30,AWGQGIGYNEQF
TRBJ1-2,TRBV27,ASSLTSGGASYGYT
TRBJ1-1,TRBV11-2,ASSLRAGNTEAF
TRBJ2-1,TRBV6-6,ASSTAGTENEQF
TRBJ2-7,TRBV19,ASSLGGHEQY
TRBJ2-3,TRBV2,ASSRTGGNTQY
TRBJ1-1,TRBV5-1,ASSPGQGARVSTEAF
TRBJ1-5,TRBV9,ASSVGQDQPQH
TRBJ2-3,TRBV11-2,ASSLGTSTDTQY
TRBJ2-7,TRBV14,ASSPTDGALRYEQY
TRBJ2-2,TRBV14,AKVTGPASGTGELF
TRBJ2-7,TRBV5-5,ASSLRLIPNEQY
TRBJ1-4,TRBV7-8,ASSGRDRVSEKLF
TRBJ2-5,TRBV18,ASSPGQQETQY
TRBJ1-1,TRBV2,ASRLRPEGTEAF
TRBJ1-4,TRBV6-1,ASKGTGNEKLF
TRBJ2-7,TRBV7-6,ASSLDRRSASGTSLYEQY
TRBJ2-3,TRBV5-1,ASSLRQVTDTQY
TRBJ1-4,TRBV2,ASSGRARGQGNEKLF
TRBJ2-2,TRBV18,ASSPLAGETGELF
TRBJ2-4,TRBV28,ASSLDLGQGIH
TRBJ2-7,TRBV7-8,ASSSHRGALYEQY